This T cell receptor (beta chain) appears in the sequencing data of a study of beta chain features in type 1 diabetes. Study outcomes and limitations: Shorter templates might be favored by PCR, equally in patients and controls. Patients with type 1 diabetes carried fewer insertions and had more deletions at their VDJ junctions. Patients' naive, central memory and Treg TCRB repertoires seemed closer to one another than those of healthy donors. Among patients with Type 1 diabetes, TCRB CDR3s were moderately but significantly shorter in every one of the four CD4+ subsets.

Germline V gene lookup returns CDR1 MNHEY and CDR2 SMNVEV (reference sequence). V shed 8 bases and J shed 7 bases, with 17 bases lying between them. The CDR3 totals 14 residues. Only a few counts were recorded for this clone. Its cognate antigen is unknown. The authors reverse transcribed all of the isolated RNA, so sequencing captured expressed TCRB transcripts. The repertoire was sequenced with immunoSEQ multiplex PCR; TCRdb's copy has only in-frame clones and lacks some. This table has about 360,000 clones, around 13% appearing once. Sequencing input: naive CD4+ T cells from blood. The TCR sequence derives from a man between 18 and 35 years old in good health. V and J are TRBV27 and TRBJ1-4, with a weak D call TRBD1 (5 bases). The CDR3 spells CASSGVGGGEKLFF. CDR3 DNA sequence: TGTGCCAGCTCGGGGGTTGGGGGTGGTGAAAAACTGTTTTTT.